The TCR beta chain under discussion was sequenced for a study of graft-versus-host responses after intestinal transplantation. Study-wide background: Multivisceral, liver-intestinal, or isolated intestinal transplants were received by the recipients. Study-wide results and limits: Detected in recipient marrow were GvH clones, some of which were first observed in ileum or blood.

Graft tissue was processed to release intraepithelial and lamina propria lymphocytes. Sequencing was performed with immunoSEQ multiplex PCR; in TCRdb, only in-frame clones are kept and a portion is missing. The repertoire holds some 66,000 clones, with around 90% as singletons. The CDR3 runs 17 residues. Germline CDR1 is MGHRA and CDR2 is YSYEKL. V shed 3 bases and J shed 4 bases, with 19 bases lying between them. Comments on this clone: What it recognizes is unknown.

This TCR was recovered from a human patient who received an intestinal transplant, so some T cells may come from the graft donor. The sequenced sample was ileum tissue, obtained 350 to 400 days after transplant. This chain connects TRBV4-1 to TRBJ1-5; a possible D gene is TRBD1 (5 bases). CDR3 region: CASSHPEGGGGNQPQHF. The CDR3 DNA is TGCGCCAGCAGCCATCCCGAGGGCGGGGGGGGGAATCAGCCCCAGCATTTT.